This T cell receptor beta chain was recovered during a study of blood T cell dynamics during melanoma immunotherapy. TCRdb's table, derived via immunoSEQ multiplex PCR, lists solely in-frame clones and lacks some. This table lists over 70 clones. Trimming stripped 7 bases from V and 11 bases from J, with 23 bases between. This CDR3 has 14 amino acids. CDR1 and CDR2 from the germline V gene are SGHVS and FQNEAQ. Time point specified: pre-treatment baseline. V usage is TRBV7-8 and J usage is TRBJ1-2; D unresolved. The TCR sequence derives from a human donor with melanoma. Sequenced material: cell-free DNA from blood, taken from a patient treated with checkpoint blockade. CDR3 sequence: CASNPISQSSGYTF. CDR3 bases: TGTGCCAGCAATCCTATTAGTCAGAGTTCTGGGTACACCTTC.